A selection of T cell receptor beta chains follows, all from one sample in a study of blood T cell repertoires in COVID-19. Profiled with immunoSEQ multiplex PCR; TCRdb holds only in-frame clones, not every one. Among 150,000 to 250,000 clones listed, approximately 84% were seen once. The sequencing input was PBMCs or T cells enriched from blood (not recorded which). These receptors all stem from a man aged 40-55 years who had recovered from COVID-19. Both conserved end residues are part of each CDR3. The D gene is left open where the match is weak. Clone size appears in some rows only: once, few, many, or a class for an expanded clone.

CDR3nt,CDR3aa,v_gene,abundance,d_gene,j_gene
TGTGCCAGCAGCCACTCCCTAGCGGGGGACACCGGGGAGCTGTTTTTT,CASSHSLAGDTGELFF,TRBV13,.,TRBD2,TRBJ2-2
TGTGCCAGCAAAGGACAGATGAACACTGAAGCTTTCTTT,CASKGQMNTEAFF,TRBV2,.,.,TRBJ1-1
TGTGCCATCAGGGGGGACAGGGCGCGAGGTACTGAAGCTTTCTTT,CAIRGDRARGTEAFF,TRBV10-3,.,TRBD1,TRBJ1-1
TGTGCCAGCAGCCAAGGAGCAACCGGGGGAAGCAGGGCTTTCTTT,CASSQGATGGSRAFF,TRBV3-1/TRBV3-2,.,.,TRBJ1-1
TGTGCCAGCAGCTCAGGGGGCAGAGTCTATGGCTACACCTTC,CASSSGGRVYGYTF,TRBV7-2,.,TRBD1,TRBJ1-2
TGTGCCAGCAGTGCGACAGGGGCATCGGGACTAGCGGGGGTGTTTTTT,CASSATGASGLAGVFF,TRBV6-1,once,TRBD2,TRBJ2-2
TGTGCCAGTAGTCCCCGGACAGTGTACAATGAGCAGTTCTTC,CASSPRTVYNEQFF,TRBV19,.,.,TRBJ2-1
TGTGCCAGCAGCGGGGGCTGGGGGAACTATGGCTACACCTTC,CASSGGWGNYGYTF,TRBV5-4,.,.,TRBJ1-2
TGTGCCAGCAGTGTTGTCACAATGAACACTGAAGCTTTCTTT,CASSVVTMNTEAFF,TRBV2,.,.,TRBJ1-1
TGTGCCAGCAGCCGTCAGACTACTTACAATGAGCAGTTCTTC,CASSRQTTYNEQFF,TRBV3-1/TRBV3-2,.,.,TRBJ2-1
TGTGCCAGCTCACCCCCGGGGGGGGGAAGCACTGAAGCTTTCTTT,CASSPPGGGSTEAFF,TRBV18,once,.,TRBJ1-1
TGCAGCGTTGGACAGCCCACGGGGGATGGCTACACCTTC,CSVGQPTGDGYTF,TRBV29-1,once,.,TRBJ1-2
TGTGCCAGCAGTGAAGTTAGCGGGGGGGCGGATACGCAGTATTTT,CASSEVSGGADTQYF,TRBV6-1,few,TRBD2,TRBJ2-3
TGTGCCAGCGTGGCAGGGAATGGCAATCAGCCCCAGCATTTT,CASVAGNGNQPQHF,TRBV2,.,.,TRBJ1-5
TGTGCCAGCAGTCCTACTACTAGCGGACGGGAGCTGTTTTTT,CASSPTTSGRELFF,TRBV27,.,TRBD2,TRBJ2-2
TGTGCCAGCAGCTTAACGGGGAGCTACACAGATACGCAGTATTTT,CASSLTGSYTDTQYF,TRBV7-3,.,.,TRBJ2-3
TGTGCCAGCGGGGGGACGTACCAAGAGACCCAGTACTTC,CASGGTYQETQYF,TRBV7-2,.,.,TRBJ2-5
TGTGCCATCAGCTCGCAGGGCGGAAACAGGGGTTACGAGCAGTACTTC,CAISSQGGNRGYEQYF,TRBV10-3,once,TRBD1,TRBJ2-7
TGCGCCAGCAGCCAAGGATGGACAGGGAATCAGCCCCAGCATTTT,CASSQGWTGNQPQHF,TRBV4-1,.,TRBD1,TRBJ1-5
TGTGCCAGCAGCATGCAGGGGGCTGACTATGGCTACACCTTC,CASSMQGADYGYTF,TRBV6-5,once,TRBD1,TRBJ1-2
TGTGCCAGCAGCCCTACCGGGACAGGAGAACGATTTTACACCTTC,CASSPTGTGERFYTF,TRBV3-1/TRBV3-2,.,TRBD1,TRBJ1-2
TGCGCCAGCAGCTTAGGGACAGTTTCCTCCTACGAGCAGTACTTC,CASSLGTVSSYEQYF,TRBV5-1,.,TRBD1,TRBJ2-7
TGTGCCAGCAGGACGGACAGGTACCAAGAGACCCAGTACTTC,CASRTDRYQETQYF,TRBV27,.,TRBD1,TRBJ2-5
TGTGCCAGCTCACCGCAACAGGTCGAGGGAAACACCATATATTTT,CASSPQQVEGNTIYF,TRBV18,.,.,TRBJ1-3